These T cell receptor beta chains were read from a single sample in a study of Graves' ophthalmopathy and Graves' hyperthyroidism. TCRdb redid the calling of the multiplex PCR reads with MiXCR, one entry per CDR3 protein. In the table there are roughly 700,000 distinct CDR3 sequences, roughly 41% of which are singletons. Sequenced input: peripheral blood. The receptors originated from an adult man with Graves' ophthalmopathy. CDR3s include the opening cysteine and the closing phenylalanine or tryptophan. The order of the fields is V gene, J gene, clone size, D gene, CDR3 protein, CDR3 DNA. D genes are given only for firm matches. Only some rows state a clone size, as once, few, many or a class for expanded clones.

V gene: TRBV5-6
J gene: TRBJ1-1
clone size: .
D gene: TRBD1
CDR3 protein: CASIPDPGQGVTEAFF
CDR3 DNA: TGTGCCAGCATCCCTGACCCGGGACAGGGAGTCACTGAAGCTTTCTTT

V gene: TRBV28
J gene: TRBJ2-5
clone size: .
D gene: .
CDR3 protein: CASSPRGLGQETQYF
CDR3 DNA: TGTGCCAGCAGTCCCCGGGGGCTCGGTCAGGAGACCCAGTACTTC

V gene: TRBV24-1
J gene: TRBJ1-5
clone size: .
D gene: TRBD1
CDR3 protein: CASSRMTGTGIQPQHF
CDR3 DNA: TGTGCCAGCAGCAGGATGACCGGGACAGGGATTCAGCCCCAGCATTTT

V gene: TRBV19
J gene: TRBJ1-4
clone size: .
D gene: .
CDR3 protein: CASSPGGPGKLFF
CDR3 DNA: TGTGCCAGTAGCCCCGGCGGCCCTGGAAAACTGTTTTTT

V gene: TRBV2
J gene: TRBJ2-1
clone size: .
D gene: TRBD1
CDR3 protein: CASKGQGFGEQFF
CDR3 DNA: TGTGCCAGCAAGGGACAGGGTTTCGGTGAGCAGTTCTTC

V gene: TRBV24-1
J gene: TRBJ1-5
clone size: .
D gene: .
CDR3 protein: CATSDTGNQPQHF
CDR3 DNA: TGTGCCACCAGTGACACCGGGAATCAGCCCCAGCATTTT

V gene: TRBV10-3
J gene: TRBJ1-4
clone size: few
D gene: .
CDR3 protein: CASPGLTHNEKLFF
CDR3 DNA: TGTGCCAGCCCGGGACTTACTCATAATGAAAAACTGTTTTTT

V gene: TRBV29-1
J gene: TRBJ2-5
clone size: many
D gene: .
CDR3 protein: CSVPGAKTQYF
CDR3 DNA: TGCAGCGTTCCGGGGGCGAAGACCCAGTACTTC

V gene: TRBV19
J gene: TRBJ1-1
clone size: few
D gene: .
CDR3 protein: CASSIGIAEAFF
CDR3 DNA: TGTGCCAGTAGTATAGGGATAGCTGAAGCTTTCTTT

V gene: TRBV7-8
J gene: TRBJ2-7
clone size: .
D gene: .
CDR3 protein: CASSLALQDYGSHSYEQYF
CDR3 DNA: TGTGCCAGCAGCTTAGCGCTGCAGGACTATGGCTCCCACTCCTACGAGCAGTACTTC

V gene: TRBV7-9
J gene: TRBJ1-2
clone size: .
D gene: TRBD1
CDR3 protein: CASTGIWDRGSNYGYTF
CDR3 DNA: TGTGCCAGCACAGGAATTTGGGACAGGGGATCTAACTATGGCTACACCTTC

V gene: TRBV12-3/TRBV12-4
J gene: TRBJ1-2
clone size: .
D gene: .
CDR3 protein: CASNIGTRGNYGYTF
CDR3 DNA: TGTGCCAGCAATATCGGGACCAGGGGTAACTATGGCTACACCTTC

V gene: TRBV7-9
J gene: TRBJ2-5
clone size: .
D gene: TRBD2
CDR3 protein: CASSRGQRGGPIRTNFQETQYF
CDR3 DNA: TGTGCCAGCAGCCGAGGCCAGCGGGGGGGCCCAATACGGACAAATTTCCAAGAGACCCAGTACTTC

V gene: TRBV4-1
J gene: TRBJ2-5
clone size: .
D gene: .
CDR3 protein: CASSQATDIGTQYF
CDR3 DNA: TGCGCCAGCAGCCAAGCGACCGATATAGGGACCCAGTACTTC

V gene: TRBV11-2
J gene: TRBJ2-5
clone size: few
D gene: .
CDR3 protein: CASSSEGWQGGITETQYF
CDR3 DNA: TGTGCCAGCAGCTCCGAAGGGTGGCAGGGAGGTATTACAGAGACCCAGTACTTC

V gene: TRBV7-8
J gene: TRBJ2-7
clone size: .
D gene: TRBD2
CDR3 protein: CASSPGPASGPYEQYF
CDR3 DNA: TGTGCCAGCAGCCCCGGACCGGCTAGCGGCCCCTACGAGCAGTACTTC

V gene: TRBV2
J gene: TRBJ2-5
clone size: once
D gene: .
CDR3 protein: CASSDTRGAGETQYF
CDR3 DNA: TGTGCCAGCAGTGACACCAGAGGAGCCGGGGAGACCCAGTACTTC

V gene: TRBV6-2/TRBV6-3
J gene: TRBJ1-6
clone size: .
D gene: .
CDR3 protein: CASSFRVFRSPLHF
CDR3 DNA: TGTGCCAGCAGTTTCAGGGTGTTCCGTTCACCCCTCCACTTT

V gene: TRBV7-9
J gene: TRBJ2-7
clone size: many
D gene: .
CDR3 protein: CASSASYPYEQYF
CDR3 DNA: TGTGCCAGCAGCGCTAGCTACCCCTACGAGCAGTACTTC

V gene: TRBV7-7
J gene: TRBJ2-5
clone size: .
D gene: TRBD1
CDR3 protein: CASSLEGALVETQYF
CDR3 DNA: TGTGCCAGCAGCTTAGAGGGGGCTCTGGTCGAGACCCAGTACTTC

V gene: TRBV29-1
J gene: TRBJ2-7
clone size: many
D gene: .
CDR3 protein: CSAKQGSYEQYF
CDR3 DNA: TGCAGCGCAAAACAGGGTTCCTACGAGCAGTACTTC

V gene: TRBV20-1
J gene: TRBJ2-7
clone size: few
D gene: TRBD2
CDR3 protein: CSVPGLAGSYEQYF
CDR3 DNA: TGCAGTGTACCGGGACTAGCGGGATCCTACGAGCAGTACTTC

V gene: TRBV5-6
J gene: TRBJ1-2
clone size: few
D gene: .
CDR3 protein: CASSIYRGPYGYTF
CDR3 DNA: TGTGCCAGCAGCATATACCGGGGCCCATATGGCTACACCTTC

V gene: TRBV29-1
J gene: TRBJ1-2
clone size: .
D gene: .
CDR3 protein: CSVATGKDGYTF
CDR3 DNA: TGCAGCGTTGCTACAGGGAAGGATGGCTACACCTTC

V gene: TRBV2
J gene: TRBJ1-2
clone size: many
D gene: .
CDR3 protein: CASSPQFTGHNYGYTF
CDR3 DNA: TGTGCCAGCAGCCCTCAATTCACGGGACATAACTATGGCTACACCTTC

V gene: TRBV6-5
J gene: TRBJ2-5
clone size: .
D gene: .
CDR3 protein: CASSYRPGTQYF
CDR3 DNA: TGTGCCAGCAGTTACCGGCCCGGGACCCAGTACTTC

V gene: TRBV29-1
J gene: TRBJ1-1
clone size: many
D gene: .
CDR3 protein: CSVAGAGVNTEAFF
CDR3 DNA: TGCAGCGTTGCCGGCGCAGGGGTGAACACTGAAGCTTTCTTT

V gene: TRBV20-1
J gene: TRBJ1-1
clone size: few
D gene: TRBD1
CDR3 protein: CSASQGQGLNTEAFF
CDR3 DNA: TGCAGTGCTAGTCAAGGACAGGGTTTGAACACTGAAGCTTTCTTT

V gene: TRBV7-2
J gene: TRBJ2-2
clone size: .
D gene: TRBD2
CDR3 protein: CASSVDRTSRGELFF
CDR3 DNA: TGTGCCAGCAGCGTAGATCGGACTAGCAGGGGGGAGCTGTTTTTT

V gene: TRBV29-1
J gene: TRBJ2-2
clone size: many
D gene: .
CDR3 protein: CGTRNTGELFF
CDR3 DNA: TGCGGGACACGGAACACCGGGGAGCTGTTTTTT

V gene: TRBV4-3
J gene: TRBJ2-7
clone size: few
D gene: .
CDR3 protein: CASSPGAWTVGGSEQYF
CDR3 DNA: TGCGCCAGCAGCCCGGGGGCATGGACAGTCGGGGGGAGCGAGCAGTACTTC

V gene: TRBV19
J gene: TRBJ2-2
clone size: many
D gene: .
CDR3 protein: CASSFDIGGELFF
CDR3 DNA: TGTGCCAGTAGTTTCGATATCGGCGGGGAGCTGTTTTTT

V gene: TRBV7-9
J gene: TRBJ2-6
clone size: many
D gene: .
CDR3 protein: CASSGGDSSSGANVLTF
CDR3 DNA: TGTGCCAGCAGCGGGGGGGACAGCAGCTCTGGGGCCAACGTCCTGACTTTC

V gene: TRBV7-2
J gene: TRBJ2-2
clone size: few
D gene: .
CDR3 protein: CASSSQGFNTGELFF
CDR3 DNA: TGTGCCAGCAGCTCCCAGGGGTTTAACACCGGGGAGCTGTTTTTT

V gene: TRBV29-1
J gene: TRBJ1-1
clone size: .
D gene: TRBD1
CDR3 protein: CSVEGQGYSNTEAFF
CDR3 DNA: TGCAGCGTTGAAGGACAGGGGTACTCGAACACTGAAGCTTTCTTT

V gene: TRBV7-2
J gene: TRBJ1-1
clone size: many
D gene: .
CDR3 protein: CASSFGHSNTEAFF
CDR3 DNA: TGTGCCAGCAGCTTCGGACACTCGAACACTGAAGCTTTCTTT

V gene: TRBV7-8
J gene: TRBJ1-3
clone size: many
D gene: TRBD1
CDR3 protein: CASSPEPQGISGNTIYF
CDR3 DNA: TGTGCCAGCAGCCCTGAACCACAGGGGATATCTGGAAACACCATATATTTT

V gene: TRBV29-1
J gene: TRBJ1-3
clone size: .
D gene: .
CDR3 protein: CSVEDNTIYF
CDR3 DNA: TGCAGCGTTGAGGACAACACCATATATTTT

V gene: TRBV19
J gene: TRBJ2-5
clone size: .
D gene: .
CDR3 protein: CASASTGQETQYF
CDR3 DNA: TGTGCCAGTGCTTCGACAGGACAAGAGACCCAGTACTTC

V gene: TRBV10-3
J gene: TRBJ1-6
clone size: .
D gene: .
CDR3 protein: CASSYSGVGNSPLHF
CDR3 DNA: TGTGCCAGCAGTTATTCAGGGGTTGGTAATTCACCCCTCCACTTT

V gene: TRBV9
J gene: TRBJ1-1
clone size: .
D gene: .
CDR3 protein: CASSPPMLVGNTEAFF
CDR3 DNA: TGTGCCAGCTCACCACCAATGCTGGTGGGTAACACTGAAGCTTTCTTT

V gene: TRBV30
J gene: TRBJ1-2
clone size: .
D gene: TRBD1
CDR3 protein: CAWSRDRVSGYTF
CDR3 DNA: TGTGCCTGGAGTCGGGACAGGGTATCCGGCTACACCTTC

V gene: TRBV2
J gene: TRBJ1-2
clone size: many
D gene: .
CDR3 protein: CASSGRINYGYTF
CDR3 DNA: TGTGCCAGCAGCGGCAGGATTAACTATGGCTACACCTTC

V gene: TRBV11-1
J gene: TRBJ1-2
clone size: .
D gene: .
CDR3 protein: CASSPPDLHGYTF
CDR3 DNA: TGTGCCAGCTCACCACCGGATTTACATGGCTACACCTTC

V gene: TRBV2
J gene: TRBJ2-6
clone size: .
D gene: TRBD1
CDR3 protein: CVSSFGTGGANVLTF
CDR3 DNA: TGTGTCAGCAGCTTCGGGACAGGGGGTGCCAACGTCCTGACTTTC

V gene: TRBV19
J gene: TRBJ2-7
clone size: .
D gene: .
CDR3 protein: CASSIRPSTSYEQYF
CDR3 DNA: TGTGCCAGTAGTATAAGACCCAGTACATCCTACGAGCAGTACTTC

V gene: TRBV19
J gene: TRBJ1-3
clone size: .
D gene: .
CDR3 protein: CASSRLGAGNTIYF
CDR3 DNA: TGTGCCAGTAGTCGTCTGGGAGCTGGAAACACCATATATTTT

V gene: TRBV20-1
J gene: TRBJ2-3
clone size: few
D gene: .
CDR3 protein: CSGRLGTSTDTQYF
CDR3 DNA: TGCAGCGGGCGACTCGGTACAAGCACAGATACGCAGTATTTT

V gene: TRBV25-1
J gene: TRBJ2-7
clone size: .
D gene: TRBD1
CDR3 protein: CASSGSGQGTYEQYF
CDR3 DNA: TGTGCCAGCAGTGGCAGCGGACAGGGAACCTACGAGCAGTACTTC

V gene: TRBV12-3/TRBV12-4
J gene: TRBJ2-7
clone size: .
D gene: .
CDR3 protein: CASSSGGTESYEQYF
CDR3 DNA: TGTGCCAGCAGCTCGGGGGGGACAGAGTCCTACGAGCAGTACTTC

V gene: TRBV7-9
J gene: TRBJ1-2
clone size: .
D gene: .
CDR3 protein: CASSTRAEDYGYTF
CDR3 DNA: TGTGCCAGCAGCACCAGGGCAGAGGACTATGGCTACACCTTC

V gene: TRBV7-8
J gene: TRBJ2-5
clone size: few
D gene: TRBD2
CDR3 protein: CASSPGPTSGGETQYF
CDR3 DNA: TGTGCCAGCAGCCCCGGACCGACTAGCGGGGGTGAGACCCAGTACTTC

V gene: TRBV15
J gene: TRBJ2-7
clone size: many
D gene: TRBD1
CDR3 protein: CATSRVGTDSYEQYF
CDR3 DNA: TGTGCCACCAGCAGAGTAGGGACAGACTCCTACGAGCAGTACTTC

V gene: TRBV7-9
J gene: TRBJ1-1
clone size: few
D gene: TRBD1
CDR3 protein: CASSMAGGLNTEAFF
CDR3 DNA: TGTGCCAGCTCGATGGCAGGGGGGCTAAACACTGAAGCTTTCTTT

V gene: TRBV24-1
J gene: TRBJ1-3
clone size: .
D gene: .
CDR3 protein: CATSQGSGNTIYF
CDR3 DNA: TGTGCCACCAGCCAGGGTTCTGGAAACACCATATATTTT

V gene: TRBV29-1
J gene: TRBJ2-7
clone size: .
D gene: .
CDR3 protein: CSAYGTKTYEQYF
CDR3 DNA: TGCAGCGCGTACGGGACGAAAACCTACGAGCAGTACTTC